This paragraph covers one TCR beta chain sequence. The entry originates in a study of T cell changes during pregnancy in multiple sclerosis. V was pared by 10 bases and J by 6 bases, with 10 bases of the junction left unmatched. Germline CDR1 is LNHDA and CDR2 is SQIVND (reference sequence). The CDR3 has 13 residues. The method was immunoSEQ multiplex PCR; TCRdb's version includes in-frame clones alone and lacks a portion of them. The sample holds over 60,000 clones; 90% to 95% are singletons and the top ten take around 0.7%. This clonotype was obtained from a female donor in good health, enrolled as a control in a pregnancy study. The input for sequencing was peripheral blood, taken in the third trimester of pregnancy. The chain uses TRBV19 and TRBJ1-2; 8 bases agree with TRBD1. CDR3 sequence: CATRQGATHGYTF. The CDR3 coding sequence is TGTGCCACCCGCCAGGGGGCAACGCATGGCTACACCTTC.